The sequence of this T cell receptor (beta chain) was determined in a study of sequential checkpoint blockade in melanoma. The wider study: Arm A got nivolumab then ipilimumab; arm B the reverse, 1:1.

As for treatment: randomized to nivolumab then ipilimumab (arm A) or the reverse (arm B). None of the patients previously received DNA-damaging chemotherapy. From thawed PBMCs, live CD3+CD8+ cells negative for CD19 and CD56 were sorted. Assay: immunoSEQ multiplex PCR; the TCRdb copy retains only in-frame clones and omits some. Of some 5,100 clones listed, 70% to 85% were seen once; the top ten hold about 50%. The material sequenced was CD8+ T cells sorted from blood (inferred from file names), taken from a patient given nivolumab and ipilimumab in sequence. The receptor's source is a human donor with melanoma.

The CDR3 loop is CASSEGASNSPLHF. DNA for the CDR3: TGTGCCAGCAGTGAAGGTGCCAGTAATTCACCCCTCCACTTT. V gene TRBV6-1 combines with J gene TRBJ1-6; no clear D. There are 14 residues in the CDR3. Trimming left V 1 base short and J 6 bases short, with 7 bases between. The V gene's germline CDR1 is MNHNS and CDR2 SASEGT.